The rows below give T cell receptor beta chains drawn from one sample of a study of monozygotic twins with inflammatory bowel disease. TCRdb re-called the 5' RACE reads; every CDR3 protein appears as one record, without DNA. This repertoire includes roughly 150,000 distinct CDR3 sequences. The material sequenced was blood. Every receptor here comes from a human donor with ulcerative colitis or Crohn's disease, or a healthy co-twin of an affected twin (not recorded which). Each CDR3 is given with its conserved first and last residue.

j_gene: TRBJ2-1; len: 18; v_gene: TRBV7-7; CDR3aa: CASSPKARTSGLYNEQFF
j_gene: TRBJ1-1; len: 15; v_gene: TRBV5-6; CDR3aa: CASSLSSGGSQEAFF
j_gene: TRBJ2-5; len: 15; v_gene: TRBV7-3; CDR3aa: CASSLSPAGVETQYF
j_gene: TRBJ1-2; len: 13; v_gene: TRBV6-5; CDR3aa: CASSYGQSYGYTF
j_gene: TRBJ2-7; len: 15; v_gene: TRBV20-1; CDR3aa: CSAKPGLPPFGRQYF
j_gene: TRBJ1-1; len: 14; v_gene: TRBV6-5; CDR3aa: CASSYSTVNTEAFF
j_gene: TRBJ2-3; len: 15; v_gene: TRBV5-1; CDR3aa: CASSLAGGYTDTQYF
j_gene: TRBJ1-1; len: 15; v_gene: TRBV20-1; CDR3aa: CSARRPQGANTEAFF
j_gene: TRBJ2-1; len: 16; v_gene: TRBV5-6; CDR3aa: CASSSPKISSYNEQFF
j_gene: TRBJ1-1; len: 14; v_gene: TRBV20-1; CDR3aa: CSARFRGRNTEAFF
j_gene: TRBJ2-1; len: 14; v_gene: TRBV20-1; CDR3aa: CSARRGDPNNEQFF
j_gene: TRBJ2-1; len: 17; v_gene: TRBV12-3/TRBV12-4; CDR3aa: CASLGLAGSSSYNEQFF
j_gene: TRBJ2-7; len: 13; v_gene: TRBV7-2; CDR3aa: CASSLPSVDEQYF
j_gene: TRBJ2-3; len: 12; v_gene: TRBV30; CDR3aa: CARDVGTDTQYF
j_gene: TRBJ2-7; len: 17; v_gene: TRBV5-1; CDR3aa: CASSLGGSGAGSHEQYF
j_gene: TRBJ1-5; len: 15; v_gene: TRBV20-1; CDR3aa: CSARGTGGLYQPQHF
j_gene: TRBJ1-5; len: 15; v_gene: TRBV7-9; CDR3aa: CASSLDLYSNQPQHF
j_gene: TRBJ2-7; len: 13; v_gene: TRBV6-2/TRBV6-3; CDR3aa: CASSYRNGVEQYF
j_gene: TRBJ2-3; len: 16; v_gene: TRBV7-2; CDR3aa: CASSFRLAGSVDTQYF
j_gene: TRBJ1-3; len: 16; v_gene: TRBV5-1; CDR3aa: CASSSGGGHSGNTIYF
j_gene: TRBJ2-7; len: 13; v_gene: TRBV9; CDR3aa: CASSVWVNGEQYF
j_gene: TRBJ2-1; len: 15; v_gene: TRBV28; CDR3aa: CASSRPRLDRSEQFF
j_gene: TRBJ2-7; len: 15; v_gene: TRBV5-6; CDR3aa: CASCFFGSGSYEQYF
j_gene: TRBJ2-3; len: 16; v_gene: TRBV7-3; CDR3aa: CASSEPGAVDTDTQYF
j_gene: TRBJ2-3; len: 13; v_gene: TRBV7-2; CDR3aa: CASSTLFTDTQYF
j_gene: TRBJ2-3; len: 15; v_gene: TRBV12-3/TRBV12-4; CDR3aa: CASSLQSLSTDTQYF